A single sample gave rise to the 25 T cell receptor beta chains below, sequenced in a study of OX40 agonist ivuxolimab in advanced cancers. Assay used: immunoSEQ multiplex PCR; TCRdb lists only in-frame clones, some missing. Of around 38,000 clones listed, about 80% are singletons. The specimen comprised CD4+ or CD8+ T cells sorted from blood, sampled in a trial of the OX40 agonist ivuxolimab. Receptors were obtained from an adult with an advanced solid tumor such as melanoma, head and neck, liver or kidney cancer.

The V and J genes are TRBV27 and TRBJ2-7; weak D call: TRBD2 (6 bases). Looked up from germline, CDR1 is MNHEY and CDR2 is SMNVEV (reference sequence). V gave up 6 bases and J gave up 3 bases, with 18 bases separating them. The CDR3 runs to 15 residues. The CDR3 DNA sequence: TGTGCCAGCAGCAGAAACGTGTTCGGGAGCTACGAGCAGTACTTC. Encoded protein: CASSRNVFGSYEQYF.

The V and J genes are TRBV2 and TRBJ2-1, with 15 positions matching TRBD2. Per the germline V gene, CDR1 is SNHLY and CDR2 is FYNNEI. Unmatched junction bases numbered 6, after V lost 6 bases and J lost 6 bases. The CDR3 runs to 16 residues. CDR3 sequence (DNA): TGTGCCAGCAGGATTGGACTAGCGGGAGGGGTCAATGAGCAGTTCTTC. It specifies CASRIGLAGGVNEQFF.

This chain uses TRBV18 with TRBJ2-3; D call uncertain. This CDR3 comprises 15 residues. CDR1 KGHSH and CDR2 LQKENI come from the germline V gene. Trimming took 3 bases from V and 5 from J, leaving 15 bases between them. The CDR3 reads CASSPPSDGGDTQYF. The CDR3 DNA reads TGTGCCAGCTCACCCCCGTCCGATGGCGGAGATACGCAGTATTTT.

The J gene is TRBJ2-7, the V gene TRBV11-2; no clear D. The CDR3 is 14 residues long. Deletions cut 0 bases from V and 2 bases from J, with 8 bases between. CDR1 and CDR2 (germline): SGHAT, FQNNGV. The CDR3 spells CASSLDAVAYEQYF. CDR3 coding DNA: TGTGCCAGCAGCTTAGATGCGGTGGCCTACGAGCAGTACTTC. Combining the CDR3 with reference TRBV11-2 and TRBJ2-7 gives the whole variable domain EAGVAQSPRYKIIEKRQSVAFWCNPISGHATLYWYQQILGQGPKLLIQFQNNGVVDDSQLPKDRFSAERLKGVDSTLKIQPAKLEDSAVYLCASSLDAVAYEQYFGPGTRLTVT.

V gene TRBV18 combines with J gene TRBJ1-6; 9 bases align to TRBD1. From germline, CDR1 is KGHSH and CDR2 LQKENI. V shed 4 bases and J 7 bases; nucleotides not matched to a gene: 2. This CDR3 has 14 residues. The CDR3 bases are TGTGCCAGCTCACAGGGACAGGGCAATTCACCCCTCCACTTT. Translating it yields CASSQGQGNSPLHF.

This clone occurred once. This rearrangement joins TRBV19 to TRBJ1-6, with D unresolved. Deletions cut 9 bases from V and 6 bases from J, with 15 bases between. The germline V gene has CDR1 LNHDA and CDR2 SQIVND (reference sequence). The CDR3 contains 14 residues. CDR3 sequence reads: CASGVEGRNSPLHF. The DNA for the CDR3 is TGTGCCAGCGGGGTGGAGGGCCGTAATTCACCCCTCCACTTT.

V usage is TRBV18 and J usage is TRBJ2-7, with D possibly TRBD2 on 5 matching bases. CDR3 length equals 14 residues. Germline loops: CDR1 KGHSH, CDR2 LQKENI. The V gene lost 0 bases and the J gene lost 6 bases, with 12 bases spanning the gap. Here the CDR3 DNA reads TGTGCCAGCTCACCACCCGACGGGGAAAGCGAGCAGTACTTC. It encodes CASSPPDGESEQYF.

This clone has a handful of counts. The V gene is TRBV30, the J gene TRBJ2-2; 7 nucleotides line up with TRBD1. Losses at the gene ends were 3 bases for V and 5 bases for J; bases not matched to a gene: 9. This CDR3 is built from 15 residues. CDR1 is GTSNPN and CDR2 is SVGIG in the germline V gene (reference sequence). The CDR3 here is CAWRGTGVETGELFF. CDR3 nucleotide sequence: TGTGCCTGGAGAGGAACAGGGGTTGAGACCGGGGAGCTGTTTTTT.

The chain recombines TRBV28 with TRBJ2-7; no definite D call. Trimming pared 5 bases from V and 2 bases from J, leaving 13 bases between. Germline V CDR1 and CDR2: MDHEN, SYDVKM. CDR3 length: 14 residues. The CDR3 reads CASSKLPNTYEQYF. The CDR3 DNA is TGTGCCAGCAGTAAGTTACCGAATACCTACGAGCAGTACTTC.

The V and J genes are TRBV27 and TRBJ2-5; 8 bases align to TRBD1. The DNA matches TRBJ2-7 better at its end, which makes the J call doubtful. The CDR3 is made up of 17 amino acids. Germline V CDR1 and CDR2: MNHEY, SMNVEV (reference sequence). The CDR3 region has the DNA TGTGCCAGCAGATTGACAGGGGATAGGCTCCGAGGCTACGAGCAGTACTTC. Encoded protein: CASRLTGDRLRGYEQYF.

This clone occurred once. The chain couples TRBV14 to TRBJ2-1; 8 bases line up with TRBD2. V shed 0 bases and J 8 bases; nucleotides not matched to a gene: 15. Germline V gene data show CDR1 as SGHDN and CDR2 as FVKESK. The CDR3 extends over 18 amino acids. CDR3 DNA: TGTGCCAGCAGCCAAGATCGGTGGGCTGGCGGGAGGAATCATGAGCAGTTCTTC. Encoded protein: CASSQDRWAGGRNHEQFF. Combining the CDR3 with reference TRBV14 and TRBJ2-1 gives the whole variable domain EAGVTQFPSHSVIEKGQTVTLRCDPISGHDNLYWYRRVMGKEIKFLLHFVKESKQDESGMPNNRFLAERTGGTYSTLKVQPAELEDSGVYFCASSQDRWAGGRNHEQFFGPGTRLTVL.

The chain links TRBV18 to TRBJ2-7, with a tentative D call TRBD2 (6 bases). Per germline, CDR1 KGHSH and CDR2 LQKENI. Trimming cost V 3 bases and J 4 bases, with 13 bases left between them. CDR3 length equals 14 residues. CDR3 in DNA: TGTGCCAGCTCACCCGCCGGGACTCGGTACGAGCAGTACTTC. Translated: CASSPAGTRYEQYF.

The J gene is TRBJ1-2, the V gene TRBV7-9; D might be TRBD1 (5 bases). Germline CDR1 SEHNR, CDR2 FQNEAQ (reference sequence). The length of the CDR3 is 15 residues. The ends were cut back, 2 bases at V and 0 bases at J, with 10 bases in the middle. Here the CDR3 reads CASSLSREANYGYTF. CDR3 bases: TGTGCCAGCAGCTTATCCAGGGAAGCTAACTATGGCTACACCTTC.

V usage is TRBV2 and J usage is TRBJ2-5; D perhaps matches TRBD2 (5 bases). V lost 5 bases and J lost 2, with 12 bases in between. Germline CDR1 reads SNHLY; CDR2 reads FYNNEI. The CDR3 sequence is 14 residues long. The DNA of the CDR3 is TGTGCCAGCAGTAGGCTTCCGGGGCAAGAGACCCAGTACTTC. Protein product: CASSRLPGQETQYF.

To note about this clone: At one end, the junction sequence differs from germline, possibly due to a read error. The V and J genes are TRBV19 and TRBJ1-1; possible D gene TRBD1, 6 bases. CDR3 length: 14 residues. Germline CDR1 is LNHDA and CDR2 is SQIVND (reference sequence). This CDR3 is CASSITGLKTEAFF. In DNA form, the CDR3 reads TGTGCCAGTAGTATAACAGGGTTGAAGACTGAAGCTTTCTTT.

V is TRBV5-1 and J is TRBJ2-5; no reliable D call. With the DNA end fitting TRBJ2-7 better, the J assignment may be wrong. The germline CDR1 and CDR2 sequences are SGHRS and YFSETQ. This CDR3 is 14 amino acids long. CDR3 nucleotide sequence: TGCGCCAGCAGCTTGGCTCTGAGCTCCTACGAGCAGTACTTC. Its protein is CASSLALSSYEQYF.

The chain joins TRBV7-2 to TRBJ2-3; TRBD2 agrees at 8 bases. The V segment lost 2 bases and the J segment 9 bases; nucleotides outside the gene matches: 10. CDR1 and CDR2 from the germline V gene are SGHTA and FQGNSA. The CDR3 is 15 residues long. CDR3 sequence: CASSLRAGEGETQYF. CDR3 coding DNA: TGTGCCAGCAGCTTAAGAGCGGGGGAGGGGGAAACGCAGTATTTT.

V and J are TRBV7-2 and TRBJ2-7; 7 bases are shared with TRBD2. The CDR3 extends over 16 amino acids. V trimming: 0 bases; J trimming: 1 base; junction bases outside the gene matches: 6. In germline, CDR1 is SGHTA, CDR2 FQGNSA. CDR3 in DNA: TGTGCCAGCAGCTTAGCCGGACTAGTCGGGTCCTACGAGCAGTACTTC. Amino acid sequence: CASSLAGLVGSYEQYF. Supplemented by reference TRBV7-2 and TRBJ2-7, the full variable domain reads GAGVSQSPSNKVTEKGKDVELRCDPISGHTALYWYRQSLGQGLEFLIYFQGNSAPDKSGLPSDRFSAERTGGSVSTLTIQRTQQEDSAVYLCASSLAGLVGSYEQYFGPGTRLTVT.

The CDR3 is CASRPGLAGLDNEQFF. The CDR3 bases are TGTGCCAGCAGACCCGGCCTAGCGGGATTAGACAATGAGCAGTTCTTC. The rearrangement links TRBV2 to TRBJ2-1; 9 positions match TRBD2. CDR3 size: 16 residues. Unmatched junction bases numbered 11, after V lost 6 bases and J lost 5 bases. The germline CDR1 and CDR2 sequences are SNHLY and FYNNEI. Full variable domain (missing parts from reference TRBV2 and TRBJ2-1): EPEVTQTPSHQVTQMGQEVILRCVPISNHLYFYWYRQILGQKVEFLVSFYNNEISEKSEIFDDQFSVERPDGSNFTLKIRSTKLEDSAMYFCASRPGLAGLDNEQFFGPGTRLTVL.

V is TRBV11-2 and J is TRBJ1-1, with D hard to call. CDR1 and CDR2 (germline): SGHAT, FQNNGV. This CDR3 comprises 13 residues. The V gene lost 4 bases and the J gene lost 3 bases, with 9 bases spanning the gap. Written as DNA, the CDR3 is TGTGCCAGCAGCTCATTACTGGACACTGAAGCTTTCTTT. This encodes CASSSLLDTEAFF.

This chain connects TRBV28 to TRBJ2-1; D may be TRBD1 or TRBD2 (5 bases each). The CDR3 is 15 residues long. Trimming left V 5 bases short and J 0 bases short, with 11 bases between. From germline, CDR1 is MDHEN and CDR2 SYDVKM. The CDR3 reads CASSTTRGSYNEQFF. CDR3 sequence (DNA): TGTGCCAGCAGTACTACTAGGGGCTCCTACAATGAGCAGTTCTTC.

The V gene is TRBV29-1, the J gene TRBJ2-1; a possible D gene is TRBD2 (6 bases). CDR3 length equals 13 residues. V was pared by 1 base and J by 7 bases, with 11 bases between. Per the germline V gene, CDR1 is SQVTM and CDR2 is ANQGSEA. CDR3: CSVEGIGGNEQFF. The CDR3 DNA reads TGCAGCGTTGAAGGGATTGGAGGGAATGAGCAGTTCTTC.

A word on this clone: A junction boundary mismatches the germline segment, possibly from a read error. The chain joins TRBV19 to TRBJ1-2, with D tentatively TRBD1 (6 bases). In germline, CDR1 is LNHDA, CDR2 SQIVND (reference sequence). The CDR3 spans 14 residues. In DNA, the CDR3 is TGTGCCAGTAGAGACCGGGACACAGAGTTTCTGTATGCCTTC. This gives the protein CASRDRDTEFLYAF.

J is TRBJ2-1 and V is TRBV7-2; D is possibly TRBD1 (6 bases). Between the trimmed V and J ends, which lost 1 base and 6 bases, there was a span of 13 bases. The length of the CDR3 is 15 residues. In germline, CDR1 is SGHTA, CDR2 FQGNSA. The CDR3 loop is CASSLGGTGPNEQFF. The CDR3 bases are TGTGCCAGCAGCTTAGGGGGCACAGGGCCCAATGAGCAGTTCTTC.

The chain carries TRBV5-4 and TRBJ2-2; TRBD2 agrees at 7 bases. Trimming took 1 base from V and 7 from J; bases not matched to a gene: 7. The CDR3 loop spans 15 amino acids. Germline V CDR1 and CDR2: SGHNT, YYREEE (reference sequence). The DNA of the CDR3 is TGTGCCAGCAGCTTGTTTTCTAGCGGTGGCGGGGAGCTGTTTTTT. It yields the protein CASSLFSSGGGELFF. Supplemented by reference TRBV5-4 and TRBJ2-2, the full variable domain reads ETGVTQSPTHLIKTRGQQVTLRCSSQSGHNTVSWYQQALGQGPQFIFQYYREEENGRGNFPPRFSGLQFPNYSSELNVNALELDDSALYLCASSLFSSGGGELFFGEGSRLTVL.